This is a list of T cell receptor beta chains from one sample in a study of sequential checkpoint blockade in melanoma. Sequencing used immunoSEQ multiplex PCR; TCRdb keeps in-frame clones, though not all of them. The repertoire consists of about 21,000 clones, with under 30% occurring once and the leading ten covering about 6.7%. The starting material was tumor tissue (inferred from file names), obtained from a patient given nivolumab and ipilimumab in sequence. These TCRs come from a human donor with melanoma. Both conserved end residues are part of each CDR3. A D gene is named only where the DNA matches it firmly.

V	J	D	CDR3
TRBV5-1	TRBJ2-7	TRBD1	CASSRDPGQGRGEQYF
TRBV18	TRBJ1-4	NA	CASSPRREKLFF
TRBV28	TRBJ2-2	TRBD1	CASSPTAGQGRVTGELFF
TRBV28	TRBJ2-4	NA	CASRGGGPEGRNIQYF
TRBV6-8	TRBJ1-4	NA	CASRAPGGSNEKLFF
TRBV2	TRBJ1-5	NA	CASREVGLQPQHF
TRBV28	TRBJ2-1	TRBD1	CASSTLTGGYFVAYNEQFF
TRBV11-3	TRBJ1-1	TRBD1	CASSVRQGLVEAFF
TRBV18	TRBJ2-5	NA	CASSPPRVPQETQYF
TRBV6-8	TRBJ2-1	TRBD2	CASTDPRTSLYNEQFF
TRBV28	TRBJ1-5	TRBD1	CASSSQGARNQPQHF
TRBV15	TRBJ2-1	TRBD1	CATSRERQGASYNEQFF
TRBV6-1	TRBJ2-5	NA	CASSEGGAGLWETQYF
TRBV11-3	TRBJ2-6	NA	CASSSQVSGANVLTF
TRBV6-8	TRBJ2-3	NA	CASSFVGLTDTQYF
TRBV11-3	TRBJ1-5	NA	CASSSGGINQPQHF
TRBV28	TRBJ1-1	NA	CASLNRATEAFF
TRBV5-1	TRBJ2-7	TRBD2	CASSLAETGGREQYF
TRBV28	TRBJ1-2	TRBD1	CASSTTGTGGLTRGYTF
TRBV28	TRBJ1-4	NA	CASSLSGGVVAEKLFF
TRBV5-1	TRBJ2-3	NA	CATTYGGTADTQYF
TRBV11-3	TRBJ1-5	NA	CASSLKGPGSGQPQHF
TRBV6-4	TRBJ2-7	NA	CASSDSIGPFGGSIYEQYF
TRBV5-1	TRBJ1-4	NA	CASSLDGRPLGNEKLFF
TRBV29-1	TRBJ2-7	NA	CSVEGIQGSYEQYF
TRBV19	TRBJ2-7	TRBD2	CASSIGPRGAHYEQYF
TRBV6-8	TRBJ2-4	TRBD1	CASSYPEDRGYIQYF
TRBV4-3	TRBJ2-4	NA	CASSPRGVYLGVKNIQYF
TRBV6-8	TRBJ2-2	NA	CASRFRGTGELFF
TRBV28	TRBJ1-6	TRBD1	CASTPGGNSSPLHF
TRBV30	TRBJ1-3	NA	CAWSTSGNTIYF
TRBV6-8	TRBJ1-5	NA	CASRGKTISNQPQHF
TRBV14	TRBJ2-7	NA	CASSQRGSYEQYF
TRBV6-8	TRBJ2-7	NA	CASSGSAYEQYF
TRBV7-2	TRBJ1-1	NA	CASSIGGNTEAFF
TRBV30	TRBJ1-5	NA	CAWSGGGNQPQHF
TRBV11-3	TRBJ2-1	TRBD2	CASSFTSGGPLYNEQFF
TRBV29-1	TRBJ1-5	NA	CSVGVGASEPNQPQHF
TRBV11-3	TRBJ2-5	NA	CASSKYDLLGETQYF
TRBV7-6	TRBJ1-1	TRBD1	CASSFGQGAQPEAFF